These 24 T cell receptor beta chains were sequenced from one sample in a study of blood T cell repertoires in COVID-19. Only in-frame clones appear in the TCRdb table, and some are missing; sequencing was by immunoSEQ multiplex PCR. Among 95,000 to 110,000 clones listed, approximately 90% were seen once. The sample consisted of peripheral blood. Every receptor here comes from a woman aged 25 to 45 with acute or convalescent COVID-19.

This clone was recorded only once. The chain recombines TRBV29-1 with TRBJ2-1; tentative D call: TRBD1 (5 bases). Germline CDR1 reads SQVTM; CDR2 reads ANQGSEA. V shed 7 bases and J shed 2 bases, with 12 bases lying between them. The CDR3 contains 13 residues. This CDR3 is CSAQTEAYNEQFF. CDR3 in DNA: TGCAGCGCCCAGACAGAGGCCTACAATGAGCAGTTCTTC.

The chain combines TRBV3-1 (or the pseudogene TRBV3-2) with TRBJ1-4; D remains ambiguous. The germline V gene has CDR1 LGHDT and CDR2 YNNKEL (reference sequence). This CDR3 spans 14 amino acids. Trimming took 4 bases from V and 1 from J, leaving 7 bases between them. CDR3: CASSRRQTNEKLFF. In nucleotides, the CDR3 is TGTGCCAGCAGCCGAAGACAAACTAATGAAAAACTGTTTTTT.

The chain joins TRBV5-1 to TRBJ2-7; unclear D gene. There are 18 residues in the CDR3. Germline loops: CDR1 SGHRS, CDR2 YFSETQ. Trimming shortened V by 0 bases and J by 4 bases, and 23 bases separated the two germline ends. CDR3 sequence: CASSLGVQFPGTRYEQYF. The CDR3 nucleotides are TGCGCCAGCAGCTTGGGTGTCCAGTTTCCTGGCACCAGATACGAGCAGTACTTC.

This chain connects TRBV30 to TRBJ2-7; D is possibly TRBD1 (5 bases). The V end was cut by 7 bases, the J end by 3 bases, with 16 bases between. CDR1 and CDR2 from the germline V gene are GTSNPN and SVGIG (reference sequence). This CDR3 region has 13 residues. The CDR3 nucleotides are TGTGCCTCCAAGACAGAATTCAACTACGAGCAGTACTTC. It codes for CASKTEFNYEQYF.

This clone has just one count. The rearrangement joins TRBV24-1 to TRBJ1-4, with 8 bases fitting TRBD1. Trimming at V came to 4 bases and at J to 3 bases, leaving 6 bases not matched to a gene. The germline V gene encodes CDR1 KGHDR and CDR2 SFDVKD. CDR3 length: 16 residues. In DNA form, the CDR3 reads TGTGCCACCAGTGACAGTCAGGGGGCCCCTAATGAAAAACTGTTTTTT. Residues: CATSDSQGAPNEKLFF.

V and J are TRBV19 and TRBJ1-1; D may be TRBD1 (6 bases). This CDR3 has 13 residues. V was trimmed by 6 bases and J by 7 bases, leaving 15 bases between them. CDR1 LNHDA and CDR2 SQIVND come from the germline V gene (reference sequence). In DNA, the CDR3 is TGTGCCAGTAGCAACAGGGTACCCATTGAAGCTTTCTTT. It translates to CASSNRVPIEAFF.

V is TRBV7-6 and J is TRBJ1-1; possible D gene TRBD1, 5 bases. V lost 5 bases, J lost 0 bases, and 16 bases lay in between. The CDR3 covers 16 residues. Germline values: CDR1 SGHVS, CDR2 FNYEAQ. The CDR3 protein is CASSGDGGLMNTEAFF. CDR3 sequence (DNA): TGTGCCAGCAGCGGAGACGGGGGATTGATGAACACTGAAGCTTTCTTT.

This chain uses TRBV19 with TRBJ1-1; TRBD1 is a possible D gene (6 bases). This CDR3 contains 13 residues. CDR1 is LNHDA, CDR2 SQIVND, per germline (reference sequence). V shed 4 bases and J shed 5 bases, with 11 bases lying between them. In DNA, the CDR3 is TGTGCCAGTAGTAGCCAGGGGAATACTGAAGCTTTCTTT. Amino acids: CASSSQGNTEAFF.

For the CDR3, the DNA is TGTGCCAGCAGTGGGACACCGGAGAACACTGAAGCTTTCTTT. Its protein is CASSGTPENTEAFF. The chain carries TRBV25-1 and TRBJ1-1; D is perhaps TRBD1 (5 bases). Between the trimmed V and J ends, which lost 4 bases and 1 base, there was a span of 10 bases. CDR3 length: 14 amino acids. Per the germline V gene, CDR1 is MGHDK and CDR2 is SYGVNS.

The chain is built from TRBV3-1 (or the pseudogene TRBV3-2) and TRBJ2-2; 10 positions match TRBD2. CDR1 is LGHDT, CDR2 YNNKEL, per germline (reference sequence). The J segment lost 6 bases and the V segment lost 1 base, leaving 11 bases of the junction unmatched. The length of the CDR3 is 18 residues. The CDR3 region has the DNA TGTGCCAGCAGCCAAGTTCCAGCTAGCGGGAGTTCCCCCGGGGAGCTGTTTTTT. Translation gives CASSQVPASGSSPGELFF.

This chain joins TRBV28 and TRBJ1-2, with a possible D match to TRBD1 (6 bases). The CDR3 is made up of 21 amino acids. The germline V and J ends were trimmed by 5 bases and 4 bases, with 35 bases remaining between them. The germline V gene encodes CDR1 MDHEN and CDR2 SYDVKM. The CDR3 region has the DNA TGTGCCAGCAGTCTATACGAACCCCTGGACAGATCTATGGTTACGATCTATGGCTACACCTTC. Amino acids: CASSLYEPLDRSMVTIYGYTF.

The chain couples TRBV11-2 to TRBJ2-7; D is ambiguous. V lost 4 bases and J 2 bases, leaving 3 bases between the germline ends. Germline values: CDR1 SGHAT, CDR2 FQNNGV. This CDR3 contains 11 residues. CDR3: CASSSAYEQYF. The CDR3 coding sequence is TGTGCCAGCAGCTCCGCCTACGAGCAGTACTTC.

DNA for the CDR3: TGTGCCAGCAGCCTGGGACAGGGTTTTGGCTACACCTTC. Its protein product is CASSLGQGFGYTF. This chain uses TRBV7-2 with TRBJ1-2; TRBD1 matches 9 bases. The CDR3 covers 13 residues. J was trimmed by 7 bases and V by 5 bases; bases with no gene match: 5. Per the germline V gene, CDR1 is SGHTA and CDR2 is FQGNSA.

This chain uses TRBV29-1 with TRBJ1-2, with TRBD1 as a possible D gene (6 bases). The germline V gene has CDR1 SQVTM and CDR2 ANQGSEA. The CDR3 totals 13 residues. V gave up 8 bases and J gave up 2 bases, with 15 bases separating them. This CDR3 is CSFQGPGNYGYTF. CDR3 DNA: TGCAGCTTCCAGGGGCCGGGAAACTATGGCTACACCTTC.

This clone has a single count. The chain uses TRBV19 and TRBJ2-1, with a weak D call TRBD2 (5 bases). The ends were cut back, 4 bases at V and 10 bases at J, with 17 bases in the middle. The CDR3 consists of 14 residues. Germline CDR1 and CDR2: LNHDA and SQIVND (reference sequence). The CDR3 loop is CASSKSTWSSEQFF. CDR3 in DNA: TGTGCCAGTAGTAAATCGACTTGGTCTAGCGAGCAGTTCTTC. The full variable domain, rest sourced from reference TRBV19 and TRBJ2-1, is DGGITQSPKYLFRKEGQNVTLSCEQNLNHDAMYWYRQDPGQGLRLIYYSQIVNDFQKGDIAEGYSVSREKKESFPLTVTSAQKNPTAFYLCASSKSTWSSEQFFGPGTRLTVL.

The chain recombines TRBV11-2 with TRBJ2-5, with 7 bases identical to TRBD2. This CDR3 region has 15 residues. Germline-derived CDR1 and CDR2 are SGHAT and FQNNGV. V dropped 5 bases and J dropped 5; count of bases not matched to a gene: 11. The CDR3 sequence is CASSDGRTRGETQYF. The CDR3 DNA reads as TGTGCCAGCAGCGACGGGAGGACCCGCGGGGAGACCCAGTACTTC.

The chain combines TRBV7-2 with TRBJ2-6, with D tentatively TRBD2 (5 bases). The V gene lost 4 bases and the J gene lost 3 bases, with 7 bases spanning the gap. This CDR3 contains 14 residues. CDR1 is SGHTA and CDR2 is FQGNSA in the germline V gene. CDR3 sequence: CASSSGGGANVLTF. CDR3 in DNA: TGTGCCAGCAGCTCCGGAGGTGGGGCCAACGTCCTGACTTTC.

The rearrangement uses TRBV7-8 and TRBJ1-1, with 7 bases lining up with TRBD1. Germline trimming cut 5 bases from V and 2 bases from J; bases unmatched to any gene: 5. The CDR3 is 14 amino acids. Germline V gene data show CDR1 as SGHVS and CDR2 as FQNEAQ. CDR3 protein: CASSKGQVNTEAFF. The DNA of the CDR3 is TGTGCCAGCAGCAAAGGACAGGTTAACACTGAAGCTTTCTTT.

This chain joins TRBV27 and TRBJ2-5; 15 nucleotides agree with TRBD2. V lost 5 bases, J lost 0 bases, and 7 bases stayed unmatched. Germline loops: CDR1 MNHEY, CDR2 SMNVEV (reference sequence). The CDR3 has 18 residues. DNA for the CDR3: TGTGCCAGCAGTCCCGGGACTAGCGGGGGGACGTACCAAGAGACCCAGTACTTC. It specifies CASSPGTSGGTYQETQYF.

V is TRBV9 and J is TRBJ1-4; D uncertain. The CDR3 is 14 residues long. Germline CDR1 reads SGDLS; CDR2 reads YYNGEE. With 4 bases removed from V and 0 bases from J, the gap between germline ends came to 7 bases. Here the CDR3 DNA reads TGTGCCAGCAGCCGAGTAGCAACTAATGAAAAACTGTTTTTT. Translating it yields CASSRVATNEKLFF. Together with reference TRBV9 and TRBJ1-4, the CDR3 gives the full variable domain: DSGVTQTPKHLITATGQRVTLRCSPRSGDLSVYWYQQSLDQGLQFLIQYYNGEERAKGNILERFSAQQFPDLHSELNLSSLELGDSALYFCASSRVATNEKLFFGSGTQLSVL.

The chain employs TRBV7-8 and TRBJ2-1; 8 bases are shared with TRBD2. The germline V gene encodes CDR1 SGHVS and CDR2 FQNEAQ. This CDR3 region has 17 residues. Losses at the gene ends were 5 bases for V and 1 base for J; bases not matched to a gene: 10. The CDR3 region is CASSPGLAVSSYNEQFF. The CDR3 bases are TGTGCCAGCAGCCCAGGACTAGCTGTCTCTTCCTACAATGAGCAGTTCTTC. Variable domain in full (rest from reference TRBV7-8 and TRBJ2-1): GAGVSQSPRYKVAKRGQDVALRCDPISGHVSLFWYQQALGQGPEFLTYFQNEAQLDKSGLPSDRFFAERPEGSVSTLKIQRTQQEDSAVYLCASSPGLAVSSYNEQFFGPGTRLTVL.

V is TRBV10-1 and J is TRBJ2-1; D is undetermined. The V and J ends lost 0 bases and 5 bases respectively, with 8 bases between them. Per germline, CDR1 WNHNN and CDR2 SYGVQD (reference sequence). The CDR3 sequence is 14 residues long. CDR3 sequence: CASSESSRNNEQFF. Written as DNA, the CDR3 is TGCGCCAGCAGTGAGTCTTCTAGAAACAATGAGCAGTTCTTC.

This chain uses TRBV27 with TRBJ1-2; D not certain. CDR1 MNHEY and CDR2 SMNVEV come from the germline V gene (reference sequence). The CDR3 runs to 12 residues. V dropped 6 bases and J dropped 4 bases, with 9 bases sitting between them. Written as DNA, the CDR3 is TGTGCCAGCAGCCCGGGAGGCTATGGCTACACCTTC. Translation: CASSPGGYGYTF.

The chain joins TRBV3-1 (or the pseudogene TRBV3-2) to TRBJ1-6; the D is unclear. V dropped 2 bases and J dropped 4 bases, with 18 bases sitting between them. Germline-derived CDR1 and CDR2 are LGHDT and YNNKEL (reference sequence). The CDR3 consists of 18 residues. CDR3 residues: CASSQTFSGTEYNSPLHF. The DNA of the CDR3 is TGTGCCAGCAGCCAAACCTTCTCGGGAACGGAATATAATTCACCCCTCCACTTT.